A selection of T cell receptor beta chains follows, all from one sample in a study of response to subunit inactivated influenza vaccine. Using its own MiXCR run on the RT-PCR reads, TCRdb lists one record per CDR3 protein. Of fewer than 800,000 distinct CDR3 sequences in the sample, approximately 14% were seen once. The sequenced sample was PBMCs from blood, obtained 11 to 12 days after vaccination. The receptors shown here come from a man in his forties or fifties who received an inactivated influenza vaccine. Each CDR3 is given with its conserved first and last residue. The D gene is left open where the match is weak. Only some rows state a clone size, as once, few, many or a class for expanded clones.

abundance,d_gene,v_gene,j_gene,CDR3nt,CDR3aa
few,NA,TRBV10-3,TRBJ2-3,TGTGCCACGACGGGACCAAACACAGATACGCAGTATTTT,CATTGPNTDTQYF
few,NA,TRBV6-2/TRBV6-3,TRBJ1-5,TGTGCCAGCAGTTACTCGATTTCGCGGACATATAGCAATCAGCCCCAGCATTTT,CASSYSISRTYSNQPQHF
NA,TRBD2,TRBV20-1,TRBJ2-1,TGCAGTGCTAGCCCGACGGGAGGGGGGGGCCTAAGGTACAATGAGCAGTTCTTC,CSASPTGGGGLRYNEQFF
NA,TRBD1,TRBV3-1,TRBJ1-2,TGTGCCAGCAGCCAAGCCGGGACAGGGGACTATGGCTACACCTTC,CASSQAGTGDYGYTF
many,TRBD1,TRBV5-6,TRBJ1-4,TGTGCCAGCAGCTTCGGGACAGGGGTCGAAAAACTGTTTTTT,CASSFGTGVEKLFF
NA,TRBD2,TRBV12-3/TRBV12-4,TRBJ2-7,TGTGCCAGCAGAGCCGGGACTAGCGGGATCTACGAGCAGTACTTC,CASRAGTSGIYEQYF
NA,NA,TRBV11-2,TRBJ2-2,TGTGCCAGCAGGATCGGGACACTCCCAATAGGGCATAACACCGGGGAGCTGTTTTTT,CASRIGTLPIGHNTGELFF
NA,TRBD2,TRBV12-3/TRBV12-4,TRBJ2-5,TGTGCCAGCAGCCCCTCCCTAGCGGGAGCAGAGACCCAGTACTTC,CASSPSLAGAETQYF
few,TRBD2,TRBV5-5,TRBJ2-5,TGTGCCAGCAGCCCAAGGACTAGCGGGGAGATCACCCAGTACTTC,CASSPRTSGEITQYF
many,NA,TRBV7-2,TRBJ2-6,TGTGCCAGCAGCTTAGGCTTCTCTGGGGCCAACGTCCTGACTTTC,CASSLGFSGANVLTF
NA,NA,TRBV12-3/TRBV12-4,TRBJ2-2,TGTGCCAGCAGTCCCCAAGGACAGTACACCGGGGAGCTGTTTTTT,CASSPQGQYTGELFF
NA,NA,TRBV5-1,TRBJ1-6,TGCGCCAGCAGCTTGGGTTGGGCCTATAATTCACCCCTCCACTTT,CASSLGWAYNSPLHF
few,TRBD1,TRBV3-1,TRBJ2-7,TGTGCCAGCAGCCAAGATCCCGGACAGGGCACCTACGAGCAGTACTTC,CASSQDPGQGTYEQYF
NA,NA,TRBV28,TRBJ2-7,TGTGCCAGCAGTTTATTCGGGGGAACCTACGAGCAGTACTTC,CASSLFGGTYEQYF
many,NA,TRBV4-3,TRBJ2-2,TGCGCCAGCAGCCTCGACCTCGGGTACACCGGGGAGCTGTTTTTT,CASSLDLGYTGELFF
NA,NA,TRBV4-1,TRBJ2-3,TGCGCCAGCAGCCAAGCCATGCCCAGGGGTGTCGGGACAGATACGCAGTATTTT,CASSQAMPRGVGTDTQYF
NA,TRBD1,TRBV4-3,TRBJ2-3,TGCGCCAGCAGCCAAGGATCTGGACAGGGGGCTGCAGATACGCAGTATTTT,CASSQGSGQGAADTQYF
NA,NA,TRBV12-3/TRBV12-4,TRBJ2-5,TGTGCCAGCAGGTCGGTGGGGATTCGGACCCAGTACTTC,CASRSVGIRTQYF
NA,NA,TRBV20-1,TRBJ2-2,TGCAGTGCCCCCCCGTTAGAGGGGAACACCGGGGAGCTGTTTTTT,CSAPPLEGNTGELFF
NA,NA,TRBV7-2,TRBJ1-5,TGTGCCAGCAGCCCGGGACGGGTAACAGGACCCCAGCATTTT,CASSPGRVTGPQHF
NA,TRBD1,TRBV5-1,TRBJ2-2,TGCGCCAGCTCGCGGGACAGGTTTAACGGGGAGCTGTTTTTT,CASSRDRFNGELFF
few,NA,TRBV30,TRBJ1-2,TGTGCCTGGAGTCCAGGCGGAAACTATGGCTACACCTTC,CAWSPGGNYGYTF
NA,NA,TRBV28,TRBJ2-7,TGTGCCAGCAGTTTATATCTCGGACCGATTGAGCAGTACTTC,CASSLYLGPIEQYF